This passage covers 21 T cell receptor beta chains from one sample sequenced in a study of CD8+CD57+ T cells in acquired aplastic anemia. TCR beta VDJ and CDR3 profiling used genomic DNA as template. MiXCR was run by TCRdb on the reads, yielding one entry per CDR3 protein. The data contain just over 400,000 distinct CDR3 sequences, 60% to 80% of them singletons. The sequenced material came from sorted CD4+, CD8+, or CD8+CD57+ T cells (not recorded which) from PBMCs. Receptors originate from a human donor in good health, serving as a control.

The sample holds one count of this clonotype. The CDR3 end shows no conserved phenylalanine or tryptophan, and so a read error is likely. The DNA is left out, because the CDR3 cannot be placed on it with certainty; the CDR3 is given as TCRdb lists it. J is TRBJ1-2 and V is TRBV20-1. Ends included, the CDR3 has 9 residues. Germline CDR1 is DFQATT and CDR2 is SNEGSKA (reference sequence). This CDR3 reads CSARVQLTY.

V and J are TRBV5-1 and TRBJ2-1, with TRBD2 matching over 12 bases. With 4 bases clipped from V and 4 bases from J, the junction kept 3 bases outside the gene matches. The CDR3 is made up of 15 amino acids. CDR1 is SGHRS, CDR2 YFSETQ, per germline. This CDR3 reads CASSATSGGYNEQFF. The CDR3 DNA reads TGCGCCAGCAGCGCGACTAGCGGGGGTTACAATGAGCAGTTCTTC.

This clonotype was seen many times. The chain is built from TRBV12-3 or TRBV12-4 and TRBJ1-2; tentative D call: TRBD1 (5 bases). V was shortened by 3 bases and J by 8 bases, with 10 bases between the two germline ends. The CDR3 sequence is 12 residues long. The CDR3 loop is CASSFGWGGYTF. CDR3 DNA sequence: TGTGCCAGCAGTTTCGGCTGGGGCGGCTACACCTTC.

In regard to this clonotype: The missing conserved phenylalanine or tryptophan at the end of this CDR3 makes a read error likely. It is unclear where the CDR3 begins or ends on the DNA, so no DNA is shown, and the CDR3 is as TCRdb lists it. The V and J genes are TRBV20-1 and TRBJ1-1. The CDR3 is 10 amino acids long, termini counted. CDR1 and CDR2 from the germline V gene are DFQATT and SNEGSKA (reference sequence). CDR3 protein: CSARDARALV.

This sequence joins TRBV12-3 or TRBV12-4 and TRBJ1-5; TRBD1 aligns across 9 bases. The CDR3 runs to 15 residues. The junction had 7 bases not matched to a gene; V was cut back by 6 bases and J by 4 bases. CDR3 bases: TGTGCCAGCAGCGCTGGGACAGGGTGGAATCAGCCCCAGCATTTT. Amino acids: CASSAGTGWNQPQHF.

As for this clonotype: At one boundary the junction diverges from the germline segment, which might be a read error. This rearrangement joins TRBV7-2 to TRBJ1-6, with a tentative D call TRBD1 (6 bases). The germline V gene has CDR1 SGHTA and CDR2 FQGNSA. The CDR3 sequence is 17 residues long. This CDR3 reads CASSFPGHWDHNSPLHF. The CDR3 coding sequence is TGTGCCAGCAGCTTTCCGGGACACTGGGATCATAATTCCCCCCTCCACTTT.

The gene calls are TRBV19 and TRBJ1-4, with no clear D. The CDR3 is 11 amino acids. CDR1 LNHDA and CDR2 SQIVND come from the germline V gene (reference sequence). V gave up 6 bases and J gave up 4 bases, with 3 bases separating them. The CDR3 region has the DNA TGTGCCAGTAGGCTTAATGAAAAACTGTTTTTT. It yields the protein CASRLNEKLFF.

Concerning this clonotype itself: The junction differs from germline at one of its ends, possibly a read error. The chain is built from TRBV7-4 and TRBJ1-2; D unresolved. This CDR3 is built from 12 residues. CDR1 and CDR2 from the germline V gene are SGHVT and SQSDAQ. CDR3 loop: CASSWKSYGDTF. CDR3 in DNA: TGTGCCAGCAGCTGGAAGTCCTATGGCGACACCTTC.

As to this clonotype: The junction shows a germline mismatch at one end, possibly a read error. V gene TRBV7-9 combines with J gene TRBJ1-2, with D maybe TRBD1 (6 bases). Germline V gene sequence: CDR1 SEHNR, CDR2 FQNEAQ (reference sequence). CDR3 length: 14 residues. The CDR3 coding sequence is TGTGCCAGCAGCTTAGCCGGGGGGGCTGGCAGCGAGCAGTTC. Its protein is CASSLAGGAGSEQF.

With regard to this clonotype: A read error may produce the germline difference seen at one junction end. The rearrangement links TRBV7-9 to TRBJ1-1, with no clear D. Germline loops: CDR1 SEHNR, CDR2 FQNEAQ (reference sequence). CDR3 length equals 11 residues. This CDR3 is CASIARTEAFF. CDR3 coding DNA: TGTGCCAGCATAGCGCGGACTGAGGCTTTCTTT.

Points on this clonotype: Without the conserved terminal phenylalanine or tryptophan, this CDR3 likely stems from a read error. It is unclear where the CDR3 begins or ends on the DNA, so no DNA is shown, and the CDR3 is as TCRdb lists it. The chain carries TRBV7-2 and TRBJ2-7; no check of the table's D call, TRBD2, against the DNA was made. Both ends counted, the CDR3 spans 13 residues. Germline-derived CDR1 and CDR2 are SGHTA and FQGNSA. The CDR3 is CASSQGTSGYEQY.

This clonotype was detected many times. This chain connects TRBV10-2 to TRBJ1-2; maybe TRBD1 (5 bases). Germline lookup yields CDR1 WSHSY and CDR2 SAAADI. V lost 6 bases to trimming and J lost 5 bases, with 13 bases between them. The CDR3 has 13 residues. CDR3 in amino acids: CASSGTAGYGYTF. As DNA, the CDR3 is TGCGCCAGCAGCGGGACCGCAGGATATGGCTACACCTTC.

The chain links TRBV10-3 to TRBJ2-7; D gene uncertain. The V end lost 2 bases, the J end lost 0 bases, and 5 bases lay between the germline ends. Germline CDR1 ENHRY, CDR2 SYGVKD. The CDR3 runs 13 residues. Written as DNA, the CDR3 is TGTGCCATCAGTGAGAGGAACTCCTACGAGCAGTACGTC. This codes for CAISERNSYEQYV.

The gene calls are TRBV14 and TRBJ1-2; D not certain. The CDR3 totals 12 residues. V gave up 3 bases and J gave up 4 bases, with 6 bases separating them. The germline V gene encodes CDR1 SGHDN and CDR2 FVKESK. The CDR3 coding sequence is TGTGCCAGCAGCCATCCGGGCTATGGCTACACCTTC. Amino acids: CASSHPGYGYTF.

This clonotype was recorded many times. One end of the junction does not line up with germline, which may come from a read error. The chain recombines TRBV5-6 with TRBJ2-7, with unresolved D. Germline values: CDR1 SGHDT, CDR2 YYEEEE. The CDR3 is made up of 11 amino acids. CDR3 DNA: TGTGCCAGCAGGTTGGGCGTCGAGCAGTACTTC. This gives the protein CASRLGVEQYF.

The chain links TRBV19 to TRBJ2-7, with D perhaps matching TRBD1 (6 bases). V was shortened by 7 bases and J by 3 bases, with 16 bases between the two germline ends. CDR1 and CDR2 from the germline V gene are LNHDA and SQIVND (reference sequence). The CDR3 is made up of 14 amino acids. DNA of the CDR3: TGTGCCAGTACGATCAGGGGAGATAACTACGAGCAGTACTTC. Translated, it gives CASTIRGDNYEQYF.

The V gene is TRBV2, the J gene TRBJ1-1, with D uncertain. CDR3 length: 12 amino acids. Trimming removed 6 bases at V and 14 bases at J, with 19 bases between. The germline V gene encodes CDR1 SNHLY and CDR2 FYNNEI. CDR3 bases: TGTGCCAGCAGATACCACGGGTGTGCTCTCTTCTTT. Its translation is CASRYHGCALFF.

This clonotype has at least ten counts. The chain links TRBV7-2 to TRBJ1-1, with D unresolved. This CDR3 has 12 amino acids. Germline loops: CDR1 SGHTA, CDR2 FQGNSA. The ends were cut back, 7 bases at V and 0 bases at J, with 6 bases in the middle. CDR3 coding DNA: TGTGCCAGCACCCCGTTGAACACTGAAGCTTTCTTT. This sequence encodes CASTPLNTEAFF.

Many counts were recorded for this clonotype. The genes are TRBV5-1 and TRBJ1-2, with 10 positions matching TRBD1. The germline V gene has CDR1 SGHRS and CDR2 YFSETQ. V gave up 7 bases and J gave up 8 bases; unmatched junction bases: 8. This CDR3 has 13 residues. The CDR3 DNA reads as TGCGCCAGCGGAACCGGGACAGGGGTGGGCTACACCTTC. Translated, it gives CASGTGTGVGYTF.

The V and J genes are TRBV13 and TRBJ2-7, with a tentative D call TRBD1 (5 bases). This CDR3 is built from 19 residues. Per germline, CDR1 PRHDT and CDR2 FYEKMQ (reference sequence). V dropped 5 bases and J dropped 2 bases, with 28 bases sitting between them. In nucleotides, the CDR3 is TGTGCCAGCAGCCAAGGTCTAGGCGGAAACAGGTGTAGGACCTACGAGCAGTACTTC. Translated: CASSQGLGGNRCRTYEQYF.

Of note for this clonotype: The junction and the germline gene differ at one end; a read error may be behind it. This chain connects TRBV5-5 to TRBJ2-1, with D tentatively TRBD2 (6 bases). CDR1 and CDR2 from the germline V gene are SGHKS and YYEKEE (reference sequence). This CDR3 comprises 14 residues. This CDR3 reads CASSPGLEYNQQFF. DNA for the CDR3: TGCGCCAGCAGCCCGGGACTTGAGTACAATCAGCAGTTCTTC.